Listed below are T cell receptor beta chains from one sample, sequenced in a study of blood T cell repertoires in COVID-19. Generated by immunoSEQ multiplex PCR, the TCRdb table keeps only in-frame clones and is missing some. The sample has 250,000 or so clones, roughly 84% seen once; the top ten hold around 3.7%. Material for sequencing was PBMCs or T cells enriched from blood (not recorded which). Every receptor here comes from a man between 45 and 60 years old who had recovered from COVID-19. The CDR3 runs from the conserved cysteine through the conserved F or W. The D gene is left open where the match is weak. A clone size is listed for some rows: how often the clone was seen (once, few, many), or a class if it is expanded.

cdr3_aa,cdr3_nt,clone_size,v_call,j_call,d_call
CASSLVGTGDGDYGYTF,TGTGCCAGCAGCTTAGTTGGGACAGGGGACGGAGACTATGGCTACACCTTC,NA,TRBV11-2,TRBJ1-2,TRBD1
CASSLTGSSYEQYF,TGTGCCAGCAGTTTAACAGGCAGCTCCTACGAGCAGTACTTC,NA,TRBV28,TRBJ2-7,NA
CASRAELYNEQFF,TGTGCCAGCAGGGCGGAGCTCTACAATGAGCAGTTCTTC,NA,TRBV12-3/TRBV12-4,TRBJ2-1,NA
CASSSWTSGYEQYF,TGTGCCAGCAGCTCATGGACTAGCGGATACGAGCAGTACTTC,NA,TRBV7-9,TRBJ2-7,TRBD2
CASSIAGGFNYGYTF,TGTGCCAGTAGTATAGCAGGGGGCTTTAACTATGGCTACACCTTC,NA,TRBV19,TRBJ1-2,TRBD1
CATRTSGYEQYF,TGTGCCACCAGGACTAGCGGCTACGAGCAGTACTTC,NA,TRBV27,TRBJ2-7,TRBD2
CASSIDRDLRNSPLHF,TGTGCCAGCAGCATAGACAGGGACCTACGTAATTCACCCCTCCACTTT,many,TRBV5-4,TRBJ1-6,TRBD1
CAWKGGGKGAFF,TGTGCCTGGAAGGGGGGGGGAAAGGGAGCTTTCTTT,few,TRBV30,TRBJ1-1,NA
CASSQEYRERGYTF,TGTGCCAGCAGCCAAGAATACAGGGAGAGAGGCTACACCTTC,once,TRBV3-1/TRBV3-2,TRBJ1-2,NA
CASSRQDSGANVLTF,TGTGCCAGCAGCCGACAGGACTCTGGGGCCAACGTCCTGACTTTC,NA,TRBV4-2,TRBJ2-6,NA
CASSLTGVSYEQYF,TGTGCCAGCAGCTTGACAGGAGTCTCCTACGAGCAGTACTTC,NA,TRBV7-9,TRBJ2-7,NA
CASKFPKAGTEAFF,TGTGCCAGTAAGTTCCCTAAGGCGGGCACTGAAGCTTTCTTT,NA,TRBV19,TRBJ1-1,NA
CASSSRLQQQDTQYF,TGTGCCAGCAGCTCCAGACTACAGCAGCAAGATACGCAGTATTTT,NA,TRBV7-9,TRBJ2-3,NA
CAGQGARDTEAFF,TGTGCCGGACAGGGGGCCAGGGACACTGAAGCTTTCTTT,once,TRBV5-6,TRBJ1-1,TRBD1
CASSGAGGPYEQYF,TGTGCCAGCAGCGGGGCGGGAGGACCCTACGAGCAGTACTTC,NA,TRBV7-2,TRBJ2-7,TRBD2
CASSPPRSGSYNEQFF,TGTGCCAGCTCACCACCGAGAAGCGGGAGCTACAATGAGCAGTTCTTC,NA,TRBV18,TRBJ2-1,TRBD2
CASGTSGSGNEQFF,TGTGCCAGCGGTACTAGCGGGAGCGGAAATGAGCAGTTCTTC,NA,TRBV7-3,TRBJ2-1,TRBD2
CSAKSGNKQYF,TGCAGTGCCAAGAGCGGGAACAAGCAGTACTTC,NA,TRBV20-1,TRBJ2-7,TRBD2
CASSPPLPPYGYTF,TGTGCCAGCAGTCCCCCCCTCCCCCCCTATGGCTACACCTTC,once,TRBV28,TRBJ1-2,NA
CASSLRTSGSEQYF,TGTGCCAGCAGCTTACGGACTAGCGGGAGCGAGCAGTACTTC,NA,TRBV7-6,TRBJ2-7,TRBD2
CASSSGGAGRPEAFF,TGTGCCAGCAGCTCGGGCGGGGCAGGGCGGCCTGAAGCTTTCTTT,few,TRBV11-3,TRBJ1-1,NA
CASSPYVGAAPEAFF,TGTGCCAGCAGTCCGTACGTGGGGGCGGCGCCTGAAGCTTTCTTT,NA,TRBV27,TRBJ1-1,NA
CASSIPPFTGDNVRGYTF,TGTGCCAGTAGTATCCCCCCCTTCACCGGGGACAACGTACGAGGCTACACCTTC,few,TRBV19,TRBJ1-2,NA
CASSLSWGPVGETQYF,TGTGCCAGCAGTTTAAGTTGGGGCCCCGTGGGGGAGACCCAGTACTTC,NA,TRBV27,TRBJ2-5,NA
CSFGQGADEQYF,TGCAGCTTCGGTCAAGGGGCGGACGAGCAGTACTTC,NA,TRBV29-1,TRBJ2-7,NA
CAISILAGEWNEQFF,TGTGCCATCAGTATACTAGCGGGAGAGTGGAATGAGCAGTTCTTC,NA,TRBV10-3,TRBJ2-1,TRBD2